This T cell receptor beta chain was captured in a study of blood T cell repertoires in COVID-19. Whole-study context: COVID-19 samples collected from the United States, Italy and Spain covered acute and convalescent phases. PBMCs, B-cell-depleted T cells, or T cells provided the cDNA or gDNA that made up the material.

In the authors' workflow: Reference gene primer amplification gave estimated nucleated cell counts. The table came from immunoSEQ multiplex PCR; TCRdb's copy has only in-frame clones and leaves some out. The V and J calls and clone size were taken over from that table, and D and trimming were inferred from the DNA. Of approximately 220,000 clones in the sample, more than 65% were seen once. V was pared by 0 bases and J by 9 bases, with 15 bases between. The length of the CDR3 is 15 residues. CDR1 is SEHNR, CDR2 FQNEAQ, per germline (reference sequence). The sequence came from a woman of 80 years or more with acute or convalescent COVID-19. The V gene is TRBV7-9, the J gene TRBJ2-1; TRBD2 might be the D (7 bases). The sequencing input was peripheral blood. Here the CDR3 DNA reads TGTGCCAGCAGCTTAGCTGGTGGGGGGGGCAGTGAGCAGTTCTTC. This translates into CASSLAGGGGSEQFF. Filled out from reference TRBV7-9 and TRBJ2-1, the complete variable domain reads DTGVSQNPRHKITKRGQNVTFRCDPISEHNRLYWYRQTLGQGPEFLTYFQNEAQLEKSRLLSDRFSAERPKGSFSTLEIQRTEQGDSAMYLCASSLAGGGGSEQFFGPGTRLTVL.